Listed below are T cell receptor beta chains from one sample, sequenced in a study of PD-1 blockade in classical Hodgkin lymphoma. Libraries were prepared by immunoSEQ multiplex PCR; TCRdb keeps only in-frame clonotypes and omits some of them. Among nearly 25,000 clones, around 81% were seen once, and the ten largest hold 15% to 20%. Here the sequenced sample was peripheral blood mononuclear cells (PBMCs), taken before the second cycle of nivolumab. The source of these receptors is a human donor with classical Hodgkin lymphoma. Both conserved end residues are part of each CDR3. A D gene is named only where the DNA matches it firmly. Some rows mark clone size as missing; the rest say once, few, many or name a class of expanded clone.

clone_size: -; d_call: TRBD1; j_call: TRBJ1-3; v_call: TRBV9; cdr3_aa: CASSTTGGSRNTIYF; cdr3_nt: TGTGCCAGCAGCACCACAGGGGGCTCACGAAACACCATATATTTT
clone_size: -; d_call: TRBD1; j_call: TRBJ2-6; v_call: TRBV7-7; cdr3_aa: CAIQGIAGANVLTF; cdr3_nt: TGTGCCATACAGGGGATAGCTGGGGCCAACGTCCTGACTTTC
clone_size: -; d_call: -; j_call: TRBJ1-4; v_call: TRBV10-3; cdr3_aa: CAISEGSATNEKLFF; cdr3_nt: TGTGCCATCAGTGAGGGATCTGCAACTAATGAAAAACTGTTTTTT
clone_size: few; d_call: -; j_call: TRBJ1-2; v_call: TRBV2; cdr3_aa: CASGPGTNYGYTF; cdr3_nt: TGTGCCAGCGGCCCAGGGACTAACTATGGCTACACCTTC
clone_size: few; d_call: -; j_call: TRBJ1-2; v_call: TRBV5-6; cdr3_aa: CASSFNEAGRGYTF; cdr3_nt: TGTGCCAGCAGCTTTAACGAGGCGGGGCGTGGCTACACCTTC
clone_size: -; d_call: TRBD1; j_call: TRBJ1-1; v_call: TRBV2; cdr3_aa: CASRGDRNTEAFF; cdr3_nt: TGTGCCAGCAGGGGGGACAGGAACACTGAAGCTTTCTTT
clone_size: -; d_call: TRBD2; j_call: TRBJ2-3; v_call: TRBV27; cdr3_aa: CASSLLAGGPDTQYF; cdr3_nt: TGTGCCAGCAGCCTACTAGCGGGAGGGCCCGATACGCAGTATTTT
clone_size: -; d_call: TRBD1; j_call: TRBJ2-7; v_call: TRBV5-1; cdr3_aa: CASNRDRGNSYEQYF; cdr3_nt: TGCGCCAGCAACCGGGACAGGGGCAACTCCTACGAGCAGTACTTC
clone_size: once; d_call: TRBD1; j_call: TRBJ2-5; v_call: TRBV11-2; cdr3_aa: CASSWVAGTGGVETQYF; cdr3_nt: TGTGCCAGCAGCTGGGTGGCCGGGACAGGGGGCGTCGAGACCCAGTACTTC
clone_size: -; d_call: -; j_call: TRBJ1-3; v_call: TRBV28; cdr3_aa: CASTWGGVSGNTIYF; cdr3_nt: TGTGCCAGCACCTGGGGGGGAGTCTCTGGAAACACCATATATTTT
clone_size: once; d_call: TRBD1; j_call: TRBJ2-7; v_call: TRBV18; cdr3_aa: CASSRPGTEFYEQYF; cdr3_nt: TGTGCCAGCTCACGCCCCGGGACAGAATTCTACGAGCAGTACTTC
clone_size: -; d_call: TRBD1; j_call: TRBJ2-7; v_call: TRBV6-1; cdr3_aa: CASSVGDRSYEQYF; cdr3_nt: TGTGCCAGCAGTGTTGGGGACAGGTCCTACGAGCAGTACTTC
clone_size: -; d_call: TRBD1; j_call: TRBJ1-5; v_call: TRBV29-1; cdr3_aa: CSAGTGDQPQHF; cdr3_nt: TGCAGCGCCGGGACAGGAGATCAGCCCCAGCATTTT
clone_size: once; d_call: -; j_call: TRBJ2-3; v_call: TRBV5-4; cdr3_aa: CASSPQGRTADTQYF; cdr3_nt: TGTGCCAGCAGCCCACAGGGCAGGACGGCAGATACGCAGTATTTT
clone_size: once; d_call: -; j_call: TRBJ2-1; v_call: TRBV2; cdr3_aa: CASSEGEYNEQFF; cdr3_nt: TGTGCCAGCAGTGAGGGGGAATATAATGAGCAGTTCTTC
clone_size: -; d_call: -; j_call: TRBJ2-1; v_call: TRBV11-2; cdr3_aa: CASSLVGGPYNEQFF; cdr3_nt: TGTGCCAGCAGCTTAGTTGGGGGGCCCTACAATGAGCAGTTCTTC
clone_size: -; d_call: -; j_call: TRBJ1-4; v_call: TRBV18; cdr3_aa: CASSKATNEKLFF; cdr3_nt: TGTGCCAGCTCAAAAGCAACTAATGAAAAACTGTTTTTT
clone_size: -; d_call: -; j_call: TRBJ2-1; v_call: TRBV11-2; cdr3_aa: CASSLVRGWSSYNEQFF; cdr3_nt: TGTGCCAGCAGCTTAGTACGGGGCTGGAGCTCCTACAATGAGCAGTTCTTC
clone_size: -; d_call: TRBD2; j_call: TRBJ2-5; v_call: TRBV15; cdr3_aa: CATSNQAGAETQYF; cdr3_nt: TGTGCCACCAGCAACCAAGCGGGAGCGGAGACCCAGTACTTC
clone_size: once; d_call: -; j_call: TRBJ1-5; v_call: TRBV7-4; cdr3_aa: CASSLERINSNQPQHF; cdr3_nt: TGTGCCAGCAGCTTAGAGCGGATTAATAGCAATCAGCCCCAGCATTTT
clone_size: -; d_call: TRBD2; j_call: TRBJ2-5; v_call: TRBV10-2; cdr3_aa: CASRPTGTSIGWIGETQYF; cdr3_nt: TGCGCCAGCAGACCTACTGGGACTAGCATAGGGTGGATAGGAGAGACCCAGTACTTC
clone_size: -; d_call: -; j_call: TRBJ1-1; v_call: TRBV7-2; cdr3_aa: CASSSRVGGRTEAFF; cdr3_nt: TGTGCCAGCAGCTCTCGTGTGGGGGGGCGGACTGAAGCTTTCTTT
clone_size: -; d_call: TRBD2; j_call: TRBJ2-3; v_call: TRBV4-2; cdr3_aa: CASSQDEGSGRAVTDTQYF; cdr3_nt: TGTGCCAGCAGCCAAGATGAGGGAAGCGGGAGGGCTGTTACAGATACGCAGTATTTT
clone_size: -; d_call: TRBD1; j_call: TRBJ1-1; v_call: TRBV5-5; cdr3_aa: CASRRDRPMNTEAFF; cdr3_nt: TGTGCCAGCAGAAGGGACAGACCCATGAACACTGAAGCTTTCTTT
clone_size: -; d_call: -; j_call: TRBJ2-2; v_call: TRBV6-4; cdr3_aa: CASSGVVSGELFF; cdr3_nt: TGTGCCAGCAGTGGGGTAGTGTCCGGGGAGCTGTTTTTT
clone_size: -; d_call: -; j_call: TRBJ2-4; v_call: TRBV29-1; cdr3_aa: CSVGADIQYF; cdr3_nt: TGCAGCGTTGGGGCCGACATTCAGTACTTC
clone_size: -; d_call: -; j_call: TRBJ2-7; v_call: TRBV7-8; cdr3_aa: CASSSGMTVNEQYF; cdr3_nt: TGTGCCAGCAGCTCAGGGATGACAGTTAACGAGCAGTACTTC
clone_size: -; d_call: -; j_call: TRBJ1-5; v_call: TRBV6-1; cdr3_aa: CASSESGPQHF; cdr3_nt: TGTGCCAGCAGTGAAAGCGGACCCCAGCATTTT
clone_size: -; d_call: -; j_call: TRBJ2-7; v_call: TRBV6-6; cdr3_aa: CASSRDGYYGQYF; cdr3_nt: TGTGCCAGCAGTCGAGACGGGTATTATGGGCAGTACTTC
clone_size: -; d_call: -; j_call: TRBJ1-2; v_call: TRBV5-6; cdr3_aa: CASNPTPGSNYGYTF; cdr3_nt: TGTGCCAGCAACCCAACCCCCGGGTCTAACTATGGCTACACCTTC
clone_size: few; d_call: TRBD1; j_call: TRBJ2-7; v_call: TRBV14; cdr3_aa: CASSRSGQGSYEQYF; cdr3_nt: TGTGCCAGCAGCCGATCGGGACAGGGGTCCTACGAGCAGTACTTC
clone_size: -; d_call: -; j_call: TRBJ1-6; v_call: TRBV9; cdr3_aa: CASNSLQRGSPLHF; cdr3_nt: TGTGCCAGCAACAGCCTACAGAGGGGTTCACCCCTCCACTTT
clone_size: -; d_call: -; j_call: TRBJ2-1; v_call: TRBV5-1; cdr3_aa: CASRSDNSYNEQFF; cdr3_nt: TGCGCCAGCAGATCGGACAACTCCTACAATGAGCAGTTCTTC
clone_size: -; d_call: TRBD1; j_call: TRBJ1-6; v_call: TRBV4-1; cdr3_aa: CASSRETRQGGSPLHF; cdr3_nt: TGCGCCAGCAGCCGGGAAACCAGACAGGGCGGTTCACCCCTCCACTTT
clone_size: -; d_call: TRBD2; j_call: TRBJ2-7; v_call: TRBV9; cdr3_aa: CASSSLAGAYEQYF; cdr3_nt: TGTGCCAGCAGCTCATTAGCGGGAGCCTACGAGCAGTACTTC
clone_size: -; d_call: TRBD1; j_call: TRBJ2-7; v_call: TRBV7-3; cdr3_aa: CASSPGQGHYEQYF; cdr3_nt: TGTGCCAGCAGCCCGGGACAGGGCCACTACGAGCAGTACTTC
clone_size: few; d_call: -; j_call: TRBJ2-7; v_call: TRBV27; cdr3_aa: CASSPIHRGKSYEQYF; cdr3_nt: TGTGCCAGCAGTCCAATTCATCGGGGAAAATCCTACGAGCAGTACTTC
clone_size: few; d_call: -; j_call: TRBJ1-2; v_call: TRBV6-1; cdr3_aa: CASSPQRGANYGYTF; cdr3_nt: TGTGCCAGCAGTCCCCAGCGGGGAGCTAACTATGGCTACACCTTC
clone_size: -; d_call: TRBD2; j_call: TRBJ2-7; v_call: TRBV5-1; cdr3_aa: CASSWGLAGGSSYEQYF; cdr3_nt: TGCGCCAGCAGTTGGGGACTAGCGGGAGGAAGCTCCTACGAGCAGTACTTC
clone_size: -; d_call: -; j_call: TRBJ2-2; v_call: TRBV12-5; cdr3_aa: CASGPKSLGLFF; cdr3_nt: TGTGCTAGTGGTCCAAAGTCCTTGGGGCTGTTTTTT
clone_size: -; d_call: -; j_call: TRBJ2-7; v_call: TRBV7-9; cdr3_aa: CASSAPLGVSSYEQYF; cdr3_nt: TGTGCCAGCAGCGCCCCCCTAGGGGTCAGCTCCTACGAGCAGTACTTC
clone_size: -; d_call: TRBD1; j_call: TRBJ1-4; v_call: TRBV5-1; cdr3_aa: CASSPTGGTNEKLFF; cdr3_nt: TGCGCCAGCAGCCCGACAGGGGGAACTAATGAAAAACTGTTTTTT
clone_size: -; d_call: TRBD2; j_call: TRBJ2-7; v_call: TRBV5-1; cdr3_aa: CASSFNYPSGPYEQYF; cdr3_nt: TGCGCCAGCAGCTTTAACTACCCTAGCGGCCCCTACGAGCAGTACTTC
clone_size: -; d_call: -; j_call: TRBJ2-7; v_call: TRBV13; cdr3_aa: CASSLGGGRRDRTYEQYF; cdr3_nt: TGTGCCAGCAGCTTGGGAGGAGGTAGAAGGGACAGAACCTACGAGCAGTACTTC
clone_size: once; d_call: TRBD1; j_call: TRBJ2-1; v_call: TRBV2; cdr3_aa: CARRTGTGSYNEQFF; cdr3_nt: TGTGCCAGAAGGACAGGGACTGGCTCCTACAATGAGCAGTTCTTC
clone_size: few; d_call: TRBD2; j_call: TRBJ2-3; v_call: TRBV15; cdr3_aa: CATSSRLAGGTDTQYF; cdr3_nt: TGTGCCACCAGCTCCCGGCTAGCGGGGGGCACAGATACGCAGTATTTT